This T cell receptor beta chain originates from a study of blood T cell repertoires in COVID-19. The wider study: Samples came from the United States, Italy and Spain, spanning acute and convalescent COVID-19.

Cohort placement rested on clinical history that participants reported themselves. The germline V gene encodes CDR1 LNHDA and CDR2 SQIVND (reference sequence). This CDR3 spans 16 amino acids. Trimming took off 3 bases at V and 0 bases at J, with 11 bases between the two ends. Some clones are missing from TCRdb's copy, which holds only in-frame ones; the method was immunoSEQ multiplex PCR. Of approximately 250,000 clones detected, approximately 88% appear once; the ten largest clones hold roughly 2.3%. The sequenced sample consisted of PBMCs or T cells enriched from blood (not recorded which). The receptor was derived from a woman in her forties with acute COVID-19. The rearrangement joins TRBV19 to TRBJ2-2, with D tentatively TRBD1 (5 bases). DNA for the CDR3: TGTGCCAGTAGTATTAGGTGGGGCGCGAACACCGGGGAGCTGTTTTTT. Its protein is CASSIRWGANTGELFF.